The sequence of this T cell receptor beta chain was determined in a study of identical twins. After template switching added a universal primer site, the resulting cDNA carried unique molecular identifiers. A single record per CDR3 protein comes from TCRdb applying MiXCR to the 5' RACE reads. The data show hundreds of thousands of distinct CDR3 sequences, with about 20% seen just once and around 13% held by the top ten. V gave up 2 bases and J gave up 4 bases, with 5 bases separating them. The CDR3 has 12 residues. The germline CDR1 and CDR2 sequences are SGHVS and FQNEAQ. These same records also appear under a second study, on T cells expressing NK-cell markers. That source reports: In more than five donors, dominant CD3+CD56+NKG2C+ clonotypes ranked among the top 10 CD8+ clonotypes. Similarly, these clonotypes led the CD3+CD56-NKG2C+ fraction as well in a handful of donors.

The rearrangement uses TRBV7-8 and TRBJ2-5; D remains ambiguous. Material: PBMCs. The receptor comes from a woman under 30 in good health. DNA of the CDR3: TGTGCCAGCAGCTTACCACTAGAGACCCAGTACTTC. Protein: CASSLPLETQYF. The whole variable domain, remainder taken from reference TRBV7-8 and TRBJ2-5, is GAGVSQSPRYKVAKRGQDVALRCDPISGHVSLFWYQQALGQGPEFLTYFQNEAQLDKSGLPSDRFFAERPEGSVSTLKIQRTQQEDSAVYLCASSLPLETQYFGPGTRLLVL.